This TCR beta chain was recorded in a study of tumor-infiltrating lymphocytes in oesophageal squamous cell carcinoma. TCRdb independently ran MiXCR on the PCR reads; one entry per CDR3 protein. The sample has fewer than 15,000 distinct CDR3 sequences, under 70% seen once. This clonotype was counted between two and nine times. The CDR3 contains 15 residues. Looked up from germline, CDR1 is SGHRS and CDR2 is YFSETQ. Trimming took 4 bases from V and 1 from J; bases not matched to a gene: 3. V gene TRBV5-1 combines with J gene TRBJ1-1; 11 positions match TRBD1. The sequenced sample consisted of esophageal tumor tissue. This clonotype was sampled from a male donor with esophageal squamous cell carcinoma. The CDR3 reads CASSGQGAPNTEAFF. In DNA form, the CDR3 reads TGCGCCAGCAGCGGACAGGGGGCCCCGAACACTGAAGCTTTCTTT.